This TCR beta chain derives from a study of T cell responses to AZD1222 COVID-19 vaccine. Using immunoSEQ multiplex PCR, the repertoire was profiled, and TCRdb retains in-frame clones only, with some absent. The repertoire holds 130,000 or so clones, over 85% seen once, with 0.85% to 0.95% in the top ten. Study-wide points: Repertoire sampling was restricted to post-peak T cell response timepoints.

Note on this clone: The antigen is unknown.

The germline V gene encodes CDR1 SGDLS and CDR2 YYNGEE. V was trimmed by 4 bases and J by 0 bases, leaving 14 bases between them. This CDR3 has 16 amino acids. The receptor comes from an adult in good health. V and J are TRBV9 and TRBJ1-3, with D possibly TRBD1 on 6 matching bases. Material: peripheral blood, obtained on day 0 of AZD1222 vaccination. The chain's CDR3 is CASSSQQQGSGNTIYF. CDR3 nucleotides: TGTGCCAGCAGCTCACAGCAACAGGGCTCTGGAAACACCATATATTTT.